This T cell receptor beta chain was recorded in a study of cytomegalovirus exposure and HLA in healthy donors (dated by TCRdb to the late 2010s). Study-wide context: An earlier analysis of roughly 570 of the donors reported under 300 Gb of sequence data and 95 million to 120 million unique TCR beta sequences obtained from approximately 180 million T cells. Around 320 gigabases of sequencing data and roughly 90 million unique TCR sequences were included in an early release covering roughly 600 HLA-typed donors. Of the 350 to 400 genotyped donors, about 80% fell in the genetic ancestry cluster associated with self-reported Caucasian donors. The study aimed to test whether cataloging public T cell receptors could reveal signatures of past pathogen exposure. Using immunosequencing, the study profiled T cell repertoires from about 620 subjects and related those repertoires to cytomegalovirus serostatus. Along with the roughly 670-subject first cohort, a separate validation cohort of around 110 different subjects was used. To predict cytomegalovirus infection status, the study combined high-throughput TCR immunosequencing, statistical association of individual TCRs with disease status, and machine learning. A later analysis re-analyzed previously published TCR beta repertoires from approximately 670 donors and added high-resolution HLA genotyping to study TCR occurrence patterns. Rather than using new phenotypic data, the later analysis identified candidate immune exposures from TCR beta sequences and from how often those sequences occurred across donors. In an earlier analysis of 587 of the donors, high-throughput TCR beta sequencing was used to judge whether each TCR beta V gene segment behaved as functional or pseudogenic. Alongside the repertoire data, information on donor age, sex, ethnicity and CMV serostatus was compiled. In a later genetic analysis, genome-wide SNP genotypes for 398 of the 666 donors were used, and that subset was treated as a discovery cohort. All discovery cohort repertoires had been generated on a single sequencing platform. Class I and class II HLA loci were covered by the typing at four-digit resolution. Typing coverage differed by locus: A, B, C, DRB1 and DQB1 were typed in about 620-630 donors, DQA1 in about 500, DPA1 in 600 to 610, and DPB1 in around 440. Roughly 5 DR-DQ haplotypes were handled as single units for association and clustering, since linkage in the cohort was strong. Among 300 to 500 genotyped donors of the cohort, an average of around 240,000 unique TCR beta nucleotide sequences was sequenced per donor, of which 15% to 20% were non-productive. Overall study outcomes, separate from this receptor: In an earlier analysis of 587 of the donors, most TCR beta V segments appeared in productive rearrangements about 87% or about 30% of the time, broadly matching IMGT annotations. Most TCR sequences were seen in very few donors, while some public TCRs were found in many individuals. CMV serostatus was the only immune exposure information available for the cohort. The study gave a list of 150 to 200 TCR beta chains associated with cytomegalovirus. In a later analysis, the rate of TCR association differed among HLA loci, with DRB1 alleles having the most associated TCRs and HLA-C alleles having the fewest. Strong co-occurrence of HLA alleles, especially DR and DQ, made assigning TCR associations to individual alleles difficult. Three of the identified cytomegalovirus-associated TCR beta chains were confirmed in vitro to be specific for cytomegalovirus antigens. Compared with the roughly 700-donor mean, donors in an Asian-associated ancestry cluster had fewer N-insertions in productive TCRs, according to a later genetic analysis. At a false discovery rate of 0.05, a later analysis linked 15,000 to 20,000 TCR beta sequences to specific HLA alleles. A further reported finding was that TCR beta sequences accurately predicted the HLA-A and HLA-B alleles for most subjects in the first cohort. Correlated functional status among segregating V segments might reflect linkage disequilibrium, but an unknown experimental factor could not be ruled out. The classifier was reported to diagnose cytomegalovirus status with high specificity and sensitivity in both the original and validation cohorts. In a later analysis, most CMV-associated TCR beta chains were found to appear HLA-restricted, with HLA associations seemingly driven largely by CMV exposure. HLA typing was unavailable for some donors at each locus, so association tests used only the typed subset. In this cohort, only TCR beta chains were sequenced, and detectable features were limited by the absence of alpha or paired-chain data. Sequencing depth was assumed to be roughly uniform across donors in the presence/absence analyses, though that assumption may not hold. V-gene and J-gene trimming of TCR beta chains was associated with a missense DCLRE1C variant in a later genetic analysis, and the association was replicated in an independent cohort. The earlier analysis of some 560 of the donors excluded some 16 rarely observed V segments, including chromosome 9 orphons, because counts were too low. A cluster of highly shared sequence variants was judged likely to be a technical artifact of the sequencing pipeline. Several of the top co-occurrence clusters appeared to be linked to parvovirus B19, influenza, CMV and Epstein-Barr virus, according to a later analysis. It was suggested by the authors that the approach could potentially be generalized to other disease states and immunological phenotypes. Compared with equally common non-associated chains, HLA-associated TCR beta chains in a later analysis were more clonally expanded and had lower generation probabilities.

Receptors were amplified or captured by the immunoSEQ multiplex PCR assay. The multiplex PCR relied on a mix of 60 forward primers for TCR Vbeta segments and 13 reverse primers for TCR Jbeta segments. A multiplex PCR assay on genomic DNA amplified the CDR3 region of rearranged TCR beta genes. On the Illumina HiSeq System, the amplified TCR beta libraries were sequenced as 87-base-pair reads. The authors processed their data as follows. In a later analysis, tens of millions of unique TCR beta chains were counted across the roughly 610 repertoires, and around 11 million of these chains were shared by at least two donors. Raw reads were error-corrected and collapsed into unique sequences by a nearest-neighbor algorithm in which closely related sequences were merged to remove PCR and sequencing errors. V, D and J gene segments were assigned by aligning CDR3 sequences to IMGT reference sequences. Each retained sequence needed at least a six-nucleotide match to both a V gene segment and a J gene segment. Rearrangements were classified as productive when the CDR3 lacked stop codons and remained in frame with V and J, and all other rearrangements were classified as non-productive. Following IMGT convention, CDR3 was defined as the stretch from the second conserved V-encoded cysteine up to the conserved J-encoded phenylalanine. The earlier analysis of 500 to 650 of the donors excluded any sequence lacking an unambiguous match to a single V gene segment. An earlier analysis of 587 of the donors classified V segments as functional when productive rearrangements were above 56.7% and as segregating when the standard deviation between donors was above 5%. A statistical classification framework was built for diagnosing cytomegalovirus status from the catalog of TCR beta chain sequences. A later analysis assigned V and J genes by comparing TCR nucleotide sequences with IMGT/GENE-DB human TR gene sequences. In a later analysis, CDR3 sequences and most-parsimonious VDJ recombination scenarios were assigned using the TCRdist pipeline. In a later analysis, every TCR beta chain was defined by the combination of its CDR3 amino acid sequence and its V-gene family, and reads without a unique V-gene family were dropped. As a way to deal with suspected cross-contamination and a sequencing artifact, a later analysis dropped roughly 620 nucleotide sequences that were highly shared and had low generation probability. In a later analysis, a clonal expansion index for each public chain was calculated from normalized within-repertoire ranks of inferred template counts. A later analysis computed generation probabilities with a VDJ recombination model fitted to out-of-frame rearrangements, and checked the results against IGoR. A later analysis scored TCR-TCR, TCR-HLA and TCR-CMV co-occurrence with hypergeometric tests, applying a repertoire-size bias correction to TCR pairs. To estimate false discovery rates, a later analysis permuted the HLA or CMV assignments 20 times. In a later analysis, co-occurring TCRs were grouped with DBSCAN, and TCRdist sequence similarity was added when clustering was performed within HLA-allele-positive subsets. Repertoires with fewer than 30,000 or more than 120,000 public chains, plus five repertoires with anomalous nucleotide sharing, were excluded from co-occurrence clustering. TCRdb took this table from immuneACCESS and kept in-frame rearrangements with V and J called. Such tables lack part of the clones; where checked against another copy, unresolved V genes explain under half of the gap, and the rest is unexplained. Clone size and V and J calls were adopted from that table, with D and trimming inferred from the DNA. For this sample there are around 170,000 clones; around 81% appear just once. Approximately 1.5% of the sample rests with the top ten.

The cohort comprised fewer than 750 healthy bone marrow donors. All cohort members were sampled while nominally healthy, although unrecorded immune exposures were likely present. The donor was CMV seronegative and belonged to the group of 320 or so seronegative cohort members. Every donor gave a peripheral blood sample, and the peripheral blood mononuclear cells from that sample were used for TCR beta sequencing. The Qiagen DNeasy Blood Extraction Kit was used to extract genomic DNA from the blood cell samples. Comments on this clone: Its antigen has not been determined. One junction end disagrees with the germline gene, perhaps due to a read error.

The source of this sequence is a man between 35 and 55 years old in good health and CMV-seronegative. Sequenced input: PBMCs.

CDR3 region: CATGTSGNTRELFF. The sequence in DNA is TGTGCCACAGGGACTAGCGGGAACACCAGGGAGCTGTTTTTT. In this chain, TRBV2 is recombined with TRBJ2-2; the junction holds 13 bases that match TRBD2. Looking up the germline V gene yields CDR1 SNHLY and CDR2 FYNNEI. The CDR3 goes from the cysteine to the phenylalanine over 14 residues. Only the CDR3 part of the read is kept: 42 bases, read in frame from the first base. Joined to the reference TRBV2 and TRBJ2-2 proteins, this CDR3 gives the full variable domain: EPEVTQTPSHQVTQMGQEVILRCVPISNHLYFYWYRQILGQKVEFLVSFYNNEISEKSEIFDDQFSVERPDGSNFTLKIRSTKLEDSAMYFCATGTSGNTRELFFGEGSRLTVL.